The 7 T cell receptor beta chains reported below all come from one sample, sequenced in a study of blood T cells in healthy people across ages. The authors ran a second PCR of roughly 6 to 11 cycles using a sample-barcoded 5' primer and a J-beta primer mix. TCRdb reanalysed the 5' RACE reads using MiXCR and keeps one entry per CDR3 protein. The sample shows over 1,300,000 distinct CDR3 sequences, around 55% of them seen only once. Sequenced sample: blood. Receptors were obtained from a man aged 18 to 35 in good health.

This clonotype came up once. The CDR3 reads CAIRTGDTTNYGYTF. The CDR3 bases are TGTGCCATCAGGACAGGGGACACAACAAACTATGGCTACACCTTC. This chain joins TRBV10-3 and TRBJ1-2, with 8 bases matching TRBD1. CDR3 length equals 15 residues. With V trimmed by 6 bases and J by 2 bases, 8 bases remained unmatched. Germline values: CDR1 ENHRY, CDR2 SYGVKD.

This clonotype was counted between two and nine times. The CDR3 nucleotides read TGTGCCATCAGCAAACCGGACAGGGGTGACTATGGCTACACCTTC. This codes for CAISKPDRGDYGYTF. The rearrangement joins TRBV10-3 to TRBJ1-2, with 9 bases aligning to TRBD1. The J segment lost 3 bases and the V segment lost 6 bases, leaving 8 bases of the junction unmatched. The CDR3 spans 15 residues. CDR1 ENHRY and CDR2 SYGVKD come from the germline V gene.

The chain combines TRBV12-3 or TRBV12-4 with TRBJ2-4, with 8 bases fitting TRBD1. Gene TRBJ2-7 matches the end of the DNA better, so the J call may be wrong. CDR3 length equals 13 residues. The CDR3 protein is CARLTGDSYEQYF. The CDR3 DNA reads TGTGCCAGACTGACAGGGGACTCCTACGAGCAGTACTTC.

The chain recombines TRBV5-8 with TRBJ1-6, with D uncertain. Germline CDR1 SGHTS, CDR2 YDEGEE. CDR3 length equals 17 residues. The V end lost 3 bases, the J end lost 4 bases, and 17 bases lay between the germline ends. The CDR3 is CASSYGPRITYNSPLHF. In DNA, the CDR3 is TGTGCCAGCAGCTACGGACCGAGGATAACGTATAATTCACCCCTCCACTTT. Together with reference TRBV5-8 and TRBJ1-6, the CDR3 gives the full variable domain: EAGVTQSPTHLIKTRGQQATLRCSPISGHTSVYWYQQALGLGLQFLLWYDEGEERNRGNFPPRFSGRQFPNYSSELNVNALELEDSALYLCASSYGPRITYNSPLHFGNGTRLTVT.

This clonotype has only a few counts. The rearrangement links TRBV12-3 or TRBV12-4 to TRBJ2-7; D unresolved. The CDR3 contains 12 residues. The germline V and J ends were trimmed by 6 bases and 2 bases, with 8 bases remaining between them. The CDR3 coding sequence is TGTGCCAGCAGCTCAATCACCTACGAGCAGTACTTC. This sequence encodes CASSSITYEQYF.

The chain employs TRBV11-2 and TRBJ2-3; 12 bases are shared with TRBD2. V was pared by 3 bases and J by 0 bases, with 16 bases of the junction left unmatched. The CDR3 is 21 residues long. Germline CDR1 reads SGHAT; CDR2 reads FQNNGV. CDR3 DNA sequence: TGTGCCAGCAGCTTCCTTGGTGAGGCTAGCGGGAGGGCCCGCAGCACAGATACGCAGTATTTT. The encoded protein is CASSFLGEASGRARSTDTQYF.

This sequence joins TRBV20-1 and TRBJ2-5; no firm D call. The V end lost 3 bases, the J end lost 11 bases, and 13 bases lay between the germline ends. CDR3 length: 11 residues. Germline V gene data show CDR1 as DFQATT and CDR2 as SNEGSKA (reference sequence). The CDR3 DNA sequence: TGCAGTGCTAGTCGACGCAATGAGCAGTACTTC. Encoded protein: CSASRRNEQYF.